The 11 T cell receptor beta chains given below trace back to one sample, sequenced in a study of Ad26.COV2.S vaccination and SARS-CoV-2 variants. As to treatment: approximately 18 received Ad26.COV2.S at low or high dose, single or two shots; 5 received placebo; per-sample allocation not given. All samples were drawn on day 63, counting from the first vaccine or placebo injection. The table came from immunoSEQ multiplex PCR; TCRdb's copy has only in-frame clones and leaves some out. The data show 400,000 to 450,000 clones, 90% seen once. The sample was peripheral blood, taken in a trial of Ad26.COV2.S vaccine versus placebo. These TCRs come from a person aged 18-65 years who received the Ad26.COV2.S COVID-19 vaccine or a placebo.

V is TRBV4-2 and J is TRBJ2-2, with 11 bases fitting TRBD2. Per the germline V gene, CDR1 is LGHNA and CDR2 is YNFKEQ. CDR3 length equals 16 residues. V trimming: 0 bases; J trimming: 6 bases; junction bases outside the gene matches: 3. This CDR3 is CASSQEGLAVPGELFF. Here the CDR3 DNA reads TGTGCCAGCAGCCAAGAGGGACTAGCGGTCCCCGGGGAGCTGTTTTTT.

The rearrangement joins TRBV5-1 to TRBJ2-5; 7 bases agree with TRBD1. The CDR3 loop spans 15 amino acids. CDR1 is SGHRS, CDR2 YFSETQ, per germline. J gave up 4 bases and V 0 bases, and 6 bases lay outside the gene matches. CDR3 amino acids: CASSLAETGRETQYF. The DNA of the CDR3 is TGCGCCAGCAGCTTGGCGGAGACAGGGCGAGAGACCCAGTACTTC.

The CDR3 here is CASSPSGQETQYF. The CDR3 nucleotides read TGTGCCAGCAGCCCCAGCGGCCAAGAGACCCAGTACTTC. This chain connects TRBV3-1 (or the pseudogene TRBV3-2) to TRBJ2-5; possibly TRBD2 for D (5 bases). This CDR3 has 13 residues. Trimming removed 4 bases at V and 1 base at J, with 7 bases between. In germline, CDR1 is LGHDT, CDR2 YNNKEL (reference sequence).

The V and J genes are TRBV9 and TRBJ2-1; a weak D match, TRBD2 (6 bases). V was pared by 1 base and J by 3 bases, with 17 bases between. Germline CDR1 reads SGDLS; CDR2 reads YYNGEE. This CDR3 comprises 17 residues. The DNA for the CDR3 is TGTGCCAGCAGCGTACGAACCCGGGACTCCCACTACAATGAGCAGTTCTTC. It specifies CASSVRTRDSHYNEQFF.

The genes are TRBV9 and TRBJ2-3; 7 bases are a match to TRBD1. Trimming at V came to 2 bases and at J to 1 base, leaving 4 bases not matched to a gene. CDR3 length equals 15 residues. Germline V gives CDR1 SGDLS, CDR2 YYNGEE. The CDR3 spells CASSVTGHGTDTQYF. The CDR3 nucleotides are TGTGCCAGCAGCGTGACAGGGCATGGCACAGATACGCAGTATTTT.

The chain combines TRBV3-1 (or the pseudogene TRBV3-2) with TRBJ2-1, with 12 nucleotides matching TRBD2. J lost 9 bases, V lost 4 bases, and 4 bases had no gene match. The germline V gene encodes CDR1 LGHDT and CDR2 YNNKEL (reference sequence). There are 14 residues in the CDR3. Here the CDR3 reads CASSRGTSGREQFF. As DNA, the CDR3 is TGTGCCAGCAGCCGCGGGACTAGCGGGCGTGAGCAGTTCTTC.

In the case of this clone: Other DNA sequences within the sample encode an identical CDR3. This chain links TRBV9 with TRBJ2-1, with TRBD2 matching over 13 bases. The V and J ends lost 3 bases and 5 bases, in that order; junction bases with no gene match: 2. The CDR3 spans 15 residues. CDR1 and CDR2 (germline): SGDLS, YYNGEE. The CDR3, as DNA: TGTGCCAGCAGCGCCGGGACTAGCGGGAACAATGAGCAGTTCTTC. Translation: CASSAGTSGNNEQFF.

This clone was seen once. This chain connects TRBV11-3 to TRBJ2-1; D unresolved. V was pared by 5 bases and J by 2 bases, with 16 bases between. This CDR3 comprises 16 residues. Germline CDR1 reads SGHNT; CDR2 reads YENEEA. The CDR3 loop reads CASSTKSTTPYNEQFF. CDR3 DNA: TGTGCCAGCAGCACCAAGAGCACGACCCCCTACAATGAGCAGTTCTTC.

This chain uses TRBV29-1 with TRBJ1-4; no firm D call. The CDR3 loop spans 13 amino acids. CDR1 and CDR2 from the germline V gene are SQVTM and ANQGSEA. V gave up 4 bases and J gave up 8 bases, with 14 bases separating them. The CDR3 loop is CSVGGIGGEKLFF. The CDR3 region has the DNA TGCAGCGTTGGAGGGATCGGCGGGGAAAAACTGTTTTTT. Looking up the rest from reference TRBV29-1 and TRBJ1-4 gives the full variable domain: SAVISQKPSRDICQRGTSLTIQCQVDSQVTMMFWYRQQPGQSLTLIATANQGSEATYESGFVIDKFPISRPNLTFSTLTVSNMSPEDSSIYLCSVGGIGGEKLFFGSGTQLSVL.

This clone was counted once. The chain uses TRBV2 and TRBJ2-3; TRBD2 is a possible D gene (6 bases). Trimming stripped 4 bases from V and 6 bases from J, with 11 bases between. The CDR3 consists of 13 residues. CDR1 is SNHLY and CDR2 is FYNNEI in the germline V gene. In DNA form, the CDR3 reads TGTGCCAGCAGTGTAGAGCGGGCCGATACGCAGTATTTT. Encoded protein: CASSVERADTQYF.

The chain uses TRBV7-2 and TRBJ2-5; no definite D call. The length of the CDR3 is 14 residues. Germline values: CDR1 SGHTA, CDR2 FQGNSA. Trimming cost V 1 base and J 3 bases, with 9 bases left between them. CDR3 nucleotide sequence: TGTGCCAGCAGCTTAGTCGTGACCGAAGAGACCCAGTACTTC. Its protein product is CASSLVVTEETQYF.